Listed below are T cell receptor beta chains from one sample, sequenced in a study of beta chain features in type 1 diabetes. Profiling relied on immunoSEQ multiplex PCR, and the TCRdb table lists in-frame clones only, not all of them. This sample yields 250,000 to 300,000 clones, of which roughly an eighth are seen a single time; roughly 0.018% belongs to the top ten. What was sequenced was naive CD4+ T cells from blood. Receptors originate from a man aged 25 to 45 with type 1 diabetes. CDR3s include the opening cysteine and the closing phenylalanine or tryptophan. The D gene is left open where the match is weak. Size tells how often a clone was seen (once, few, many) or the class of an expanded clone, and some rows leave it out.

J gene: TRBJ2-7
V gene: TRBV7-9
D gene: -
clone size: few
CDR3 DNA: TGTGCCAGCAGCTTAGCTACGGTAACCTACGAGCAGTACTTC
CDR3 protein: CASSLATVTYEQYF

J gene: TRBJ2-5
V gene: TRBV10-3
D gene: -
clone size: -
CDR3 DNA: TGTGCCATCAGTGTGGGGGGGGCCCAAGAGACCCAGTACTTC
CDR3 protein: CAISVGGAQETQYF

J gene: TRBJ1-2
V gene: TRBV29-1
D gene: -
clone size: few
CDR3 DNA: TGCAGCGCCTACAAAATGACAGCCTTGGGCTATGGCTACACCTTC
CDR3 protein: CSAYKMTALGYGYTF

J gene: TRBJ1-1
V gene: TRBV6-6
D gene: -
clone size: few
CDR3 DNA: TGTGCCAGCAGGGGCGCGGGAGGAAACACTGAAGCTTTCTTT
CDR3 protein: CASRGAGGNTEAFF

J gene: TRBJ2-5
V gene: TRBV28
D gene: -
clone size: -
CDR3 DNA: TGTGCCAGCAGACCGACTAGGGCTGTATGGGAGACCCAGTACTTC
CDR3 protein: CASRPTRAVWETQYF

J gene: TRBJ1-2
V gene: TRBV19
D gene: -
clone size: few
CDR3 DNA: TGTGCCAGTAACATAAGGACAGCTAACTATGGCTACACCTTC
CDR3 protein: CASNIRTANYGYTF

J gene: TRBJ2-2
V gene: TRBV25-1
D gene: TRBD2
clone size: -
CDR3 DNA: TGTGCCAGCACAGGGAGGGAGGTAGGTGGGGAGCTGTTTTTT
CDR3 protein: CASTGREVGGELFF

J gene: TRBJ2-3
V gene: TRBV5-4
D gene: -
clone size: -
CDR3 DNA: TGTGCCAGCAGCTCCCAGGTCACTAGCACAGATACGCAGTATTTT
CDR3 protein: CASSSQVTSTDTQYF

J gene: TRBJ1-2
V gene: TRBV28
D gene: -
clone size: once
CDR3 DNA: TGTGCCAGCAGGGTCGAGACAGACTATGGCTACACCTTC
CDR3 protein: CASRVETDYGYTF

J gene: TRBJ2-1
V gene: TRBV5-4
D gene: -
clone size: few
CDR3 DNA: TGTGCCAGCAGCTTGGGGGTGTTGCGGAGCTCCTACAATGAGCAGTTCTTC
CDR3 protein: CASSLGVLRSSYNEQFF

J gene: TRBJ2-7
V gene: TRBV5-1
D gene: -
clone size: -
CDR3 DNA: TGCGCCAGCAGCAATCTACTTTCCTCGAACGAGCAGTACTTC
CDR3 protein: CASSNLLSSNEQYF

J gene: TRBJ2-7
V gene: TRBV9
D gene: -
clone size: -
CDR3 DNA: TGTGCCAGCAGCGTAGGAGGCCACGGGAGCTCCTACGAGCAGTACTTC
CDR3 protein: CASSVGGHGSSYEQYF

J gene: TRBJ2-1
V gene: TRBV2
D gene: -
clone size: -
CDR3 DNA: TGTGCCAGCAACTTAAACGGGCAGTTCTTC
CDR3 protein: CASNLNGQFF

J gene: TRBJ2-5
V gene: TRBV7-9
D gene: -
clone size: few
CDR3 DNA: TGTGCCAGCAGCTTATTACGGGAGACCCAGTACTTC
CDR3 protein: CASSLLRETQYF

J gene: TRBJ2-2
V gene: TRBV5-1
D gene: TRBD2
clone size: -
CDR3 DNA: TGCGCCAGCAGCTTGGGACTAGCGTACACCGGGGAGCTGTTTTTT
CDR3 protein: CASSLGLAYTGELFF

J gene: TRBJ2-2
V gene: TRBV30
D gene: TRBD2
clone size: few
CDR3 DNA: TGTGCCTGGAGTGTACCCGGACTAGCGGGGATTACCGGGGAGCTGTTTTTT
CDR3 protein: CAWSVPGLAGITGELFF

J gene: TRBJ2-2
V gene: TRBV7-9
D gene: -
clone size: -
CDR3 DNA: TGTGCCAGCAGCTTAAATCGAGCGGAGCTGTTTTTT
CDR3 protein: CASSLNRAELFF

J gene: TRBJ1-5
V gene: TRBV19
D gene: -
clone size: few
CDR3 DNA: TGTGCCAGTAAAGGAGTGGATAATCAGCCCCAGCATTTT
CDR3 protein: CASKGVDNQPQHF

J gene: TRBJ2-7
V gene: TRBV11-1
D gene: TRBD2
clone size: -
CDR3 DNA: TGTGCCAGCAGCGACAAGTGGGCGGGGGACGACGAGCAGTACTTC
CDR3 protein: CASSDKWAGDDEQYF

J gene: TRBJ1-2
V gene: TRBV28
D gene: -
clone size: -
CDR3 DNA: TGTGCCAGCAGTTTAACGTCAGTGGACTATGGCTACACCTTC
CDR3 protein: CASSLTSVDYGYTF

J gene: TRBJ2-5
V gene: TRBV5-1
D gene: -
clone size: few
CDR3 DNA: TGCGCCAGCAGCTTGGACGGGAGAGAGACCCAGTACTTC
CDR3 protein: CASSLDGRETQYF

J gene: TRBJ1-1
V gene: TRBV21-1
D gene: -
clone size: few
CDR3 DNA: TGTGCCAGCAGTTCGTCAGGGGGGTCGGACACTGAAGCTTTCTTT
CDR3 protein: CASSSSGGSDTEAFF

J gene: TRBJ1-1
V gene: TRBV18
D gene: TRBD1
clone size: few
CDR3 DNA: TGTGCCAGCTCACCCGGACAGGGTGAAGCTTTCTTT
CDR3 protein: CASSPGQGEAFF

J gene: TRBJ2-3
V gene: TRBV5-1
D gene: TRBD2
clone size: -
CDR3 DNA: TGCGCCAGCAGCTTGCTCTATGTACCTAGCGGGCTGACAGATACGCAGTATTTT
CDR3 protein: CASSLLYVPSGLTDTQYF

J gene: TRBJ2-5
V gene: TRBV7-9
D gene: TRBD1
clone size: -
CDR3 DNA: TGTGCCAGCAGCCGACAGGGTATTAGGGAAGAGACCCAGTACTTC
CDR3 protein: CASSRQGIREETQYF

J gene: TRBJ1-1
V gene: TRBV7-3
D gene: TRBD1
clone size: few
CDR3 DNA: TGTGCCAGCAGCCGGGACAGGGAGGGGACTGAAGCTTTCTTT
CDR3 protein: CASSRDREGTEAFF

J gene: TRBJ2-5
V gene: TRBV18
D gene: -
clone size: few
CDR3 DNA: TGTGCCAGCTCACCACCTGAGGGAAAGAAGACCCAGTACTTC
CDR3 protein: CASSPPEGKKTQYF

J gene: TRBJ2-1
V gene: TRBV19
D gene: TRBD2
clone size: few
CDR3 DNA: TGTGCCAGTAGTTCCCCGGGACTAACGAACAATGAGCAGTTCTTC
CDR3 protein: CASSSPGLTNNEQFF

J gene: TRBJ2-1
V gene: TRBV28
D gene: TRBD2
clone size: -
CDR3 DNA: TGTGCCAGCAGTCCTCGGGGGACTAGCGGGTTCAATGAGCAGTTCTTC
CDR3 protein: CASSPRGTSGFNEQFF

J gene: TRBJ2-5
V gene: TRBV28
D gene: -
clone size: -
CDR3 DNA: TGTGCCACCCGATTGGCCCAAGAGACCCAGTACTTC
CDR3 protein: CATRLAQETQYF

J gene: TRBJ2-6
V gene: TRBV9
D gene: TRBD1
clone size: -
CDR3 DNA: TGTGCCAGCAGCGTAGTATCTGCTGCCGGGACAGGAGTCTCTGGGGCCAACGTCCTGACTTTC
CDR3 protein: CASSVVSAAGTGVSGANVLTF

J gene: TRBJ2-7
V gene: TRBV28
D gene: TRBD1
clone size: few
CDR3 DNA: TGTGCCAGCAGAGTACCGGGACAGGGGCTTTACGAGCAGTACTTC
CDR3 protein: CASRVPGQGLYEQYF